This paragraph reports one T cell receptor beta chain. The target antigen is unknown. Clones were sequenced by immunoSEQ multiplex PCR, and TCRdb holds only the in-frame ones, with some missing. This sample carries approximately 140,000 clones, under 90% of them seen once, and the ten largest clones take about 1.5%. The data derive from a study of T cell responses to AZD1222 COVID-19 vaccine. Study-level points and caveats: Donors were largely white British and mainly female; clonal diversity was possibly underestimated.

There are 16 residues in the CDR3. Looked up from germline, CDR1 is LGHNA and CDR2 is YNFKEQ. J was trimmed by 9 bases and V by 0 bases; bases with no gene match: 4. The chain employs TRBV4-2 and TRBJ2-2; 13 positions match TRBD2. The origin of this receptor is an adult who received the AZD1222 COVID-19 vaccine. The specimen comprised peripheral blood, sampled 28 days after the second AZD1222 dose. CDR3 loop: CASSQEGTSGVRELFF. Written as DNA, the CDR3 is TGTGCCAGCAGCCAAGAGGGGACTAGCGGGGTACGGGAGCTGTTTTTT.